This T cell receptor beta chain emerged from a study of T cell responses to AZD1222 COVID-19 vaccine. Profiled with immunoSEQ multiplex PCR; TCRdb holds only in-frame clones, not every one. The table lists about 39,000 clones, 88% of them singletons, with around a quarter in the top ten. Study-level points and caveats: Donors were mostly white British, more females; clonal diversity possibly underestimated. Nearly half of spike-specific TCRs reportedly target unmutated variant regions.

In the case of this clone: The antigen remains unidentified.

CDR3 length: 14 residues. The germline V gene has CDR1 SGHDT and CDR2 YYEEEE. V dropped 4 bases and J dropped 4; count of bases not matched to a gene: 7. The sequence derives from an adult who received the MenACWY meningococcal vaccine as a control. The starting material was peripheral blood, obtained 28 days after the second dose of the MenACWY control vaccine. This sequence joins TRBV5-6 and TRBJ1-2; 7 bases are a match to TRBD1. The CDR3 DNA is TGTGCCAGCAGCGCACTGGGACAGCCCTATGGCTACACCTTC. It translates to CASSALGQPYGYTF. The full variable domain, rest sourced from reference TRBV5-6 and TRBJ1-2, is DAGVTQSPTHLIKTRGQQVTLRCSPKSGHDTVSWYQQALGQGPQFIFQYYEEEERQRGNFPDRFSGHQFPNYSSELNVNALLLGDSALYLCASSALGQPYGYTFGSGTRLTVV.